What follows are 9 T cell receptor beta chains derived from one specimen sequenced in a study of vaccination effects on CD4 cells after COVID-19. Before any sequencing was done, the ViraFEST assay used viral peptide pools to expand antigen-specific CD4+ T cells. The culture ran for 10 days before CD4+ T cells were isolated. Every participant took two doses of the BNT162b2 or mRNA-1273 vaccine. Assay: immunoSEQ multiplex PCR; the TCRdb copy retains only in-frame clones and omits some. The table lists approximately 30,000 clones, more than 55% of them singletons, with approximately 8.2% in the top ten. These receptors lack a known antigen. The material was CD4+ T cells from PBMCs cultured with SARS-CoV-2 spike peptides, obtained after COVID-19 vaccination. Every receptor here comes from a human donor who received a COVID-19 vaccine.

This clone has just one count. The chain uses TRBV5-1 and TRBJ1-3; TRBD1 agrees at 8 bases. V was clipped by 3 bases and J by 0 bases; unmatched bases: 14. Germline-derived CDR1 and CDR2 are SGHRS and YFSETQ. The CDR3 is 19 residues long. The DNA for the CDR3 is TGCGCCAGCAGCTCGTTGGGACAGGTGGCCAAGAGCTCTGGAAACACCATATATTTT. Protein sequence: CASSSLGQVAKSSGNTIYF. Full variable domain (outside the CDR3, taken from reference TRBV5-1 and TRBJ1-3): KAGVTQTPRYLIKTRGQQVTLSCSPISGHRSVSWYQQTPGQGLQFLFEYFSETQRNKGNFPGRFSGRQFSNSRSEMNVSTLELGDSALYLCASSSLGQVAKSSGNTIYFGEGSWLTVV.

V gene TRBV6-6 combines with J gene TRBJ2-7, with D uncertain. Trimming shortened V by 6 bases and J by 0 bases, and 9 bases separated the two germline ends. This CDR3 spans 13 amino acids. From germline, CDR1 is MNHNY and CDR2 SVGAGI (reference sequence). CDR3 protein: CASREQNSYEQYF. The CDR3 coding sequence is TGTGCCAGCAGAGAACAGAACTCCTACGAGCAGTACTTC.

J is TRBJ2-2 and V is TRBV11-3; 9 nucleotides line up with TRBD1. Germline V gene lookup returns CDR1 SGHNT and CDR2 YENEEA. The length of the CDR3 is 16 residues. The trim removed 5 bases at V and 5 bases at J, leaving 9 bases unmatched. The CDR3 loop reads CASSQGGTGPTGELFF. In DNA form, the CDR3 reads TGTGCCAGCAGCCAGGGTGGGACAGGGCCTACCGGGGAGCTGTTTTTT.

The chain has TRBV10-1 and TRBJ2-2; D possibly matches TRBD1 or TRBD2 (5 bases each). Trimming took off 10 bases at V and 2 bases at J, with 11 bases between the two ends. The V gene's germline CDR1 is WNHNN and CDR2 SYGVQD (reference sequence). This CDR3 has 13 amino acids. CDR3 in DNA: TGCGCCACCTCGGGGCAAAACACCGGGGAGCTGTTTTTT. This encodes CATSGQNTGELFF.

The chain couples TRBV6-4 to TRBJ2-1; TRBD1 matches at 7 bases. Germline V gene lookup returns CDR1 MRHNA and CDR2 SNTAGT. The CDR3 consists of 14 residues. Trimming removed 3 bases from V and 8 bases from J; junction bases left unmatched: 7. CDR3 loop: CASSESGTVHEQFF. In nucleotides, the CDR3 is TGTGCCAGCAGTGAATCCGGGACAGTCCATGAGCAGTTCTTC.

The V gene is TRBV23-1, the J gene TRBJ1-2; 10 nucleotides match TRBD1. TRBV23-1 is known as an ORF, though its function is uncertain. The CDR3 is 17 residues long. Unmatched junction bases numbered 13, after V lost 3 bases and J lost 6 bases. CDR3 residues: CASSHPPFGTGANGYTF. CDR3 coding DNA: TGCGCCAGCAGTCACCCCCCGTTTGGGACAGGGGCGAATGGCTACACCTTC.

The V call is TRBV18, the J call TRBJ1-1; weak D call: TRBD1 (5 bases). This CDR3 has 15 residues. Germline lookup yields CDR1 KGHSH and CDR2 LQKENI. Deletions cut 4 bases from V and 4 bases from J, with 16 bases between. The CDR3 sequence is CASSLQVGGGTEAFF. The CDR3 coding sequence is TGTGCCAGCTCACTTCAGGTGGGGGGTGGCACTGAAGCTTTCTTT.

This clone was seen a handful of times. The chain has TRBV27 and TRBJ2-1; no firm D call. From germline, CDR1 is MNHEY and CDR2 SMNVEV (reference sequence). V lost 7 bases and J 0 bases, leaving 19 bases between the germline ends. There are 17 residues in the CDR3. The CDR3 loop is CASTWTGSKISYNEQFF. For the CDR3, the DNA is TGTGCCAGCACCTGGACGGGTTCTAAAATCTCCTACAATGAGCAGTTCTTC.

This clone appeared a few times. The V call is TRBV4-2, the J call TRBJ2-2; 7 nucleotides match TRBD2. V was pared by 4 bases and J by 7 bases, with 12 bases of the junction left unmatched. CDR1 and CDR2 from the germline V gene are LGHNA and YNFKEQ. This CDR3 spans 16 amino acids. This CDR3 is CASSPLAALGNGELFF. The CDR3 DNA reads as TGTGCCAGCAGCCCCCTAGCGGCATTGGGAAACGGGGAGCTGTTTTTT.